Listed here are 27 T cell receptor beta chains from one sample, sequenced in a study of control samples from healthy donors and cancer patients. Clones were sequenced by immunoSEQ multiplex PCR, and TCRdb holds only the in-frame ones, with some missing. This table has 90,000 to 130,000 clones, roughly 90% appearing once. Sequenced: PBMCs. Receptors were obtained from a woman aged 55-69 years with lung cancer.

The rearrangement links TRBV19 to TRBJ2-2; no definite D call. From germline, CDR1 is LNHDA and CDR2 SQIVND (reference sequence). The CDR3 length is 12 residues. The V gene lost 5 bases and the J gene lost 6 bases, with 7 bases spanning the gap. CDR3 amino acids: CASSSPPGELFF. The CDR3 nucleotides are TGTGCCAGTAGTTCCCCCCCCGGGGAGCTGTTTTTT. The complete variable domain, with remaining parts taken from reference TRBV19 and TRBJ2-2, reads DGGITQSPKYLFRKEGQNVTLSCEQNLNHDAMYWYRQDPGQGLRLIYYSQIVNDFQKGDIAEGYSVSREKKESFPLTVTSAQKNPTAFYLCASSSPPGELFFGEGSRLTVL.

This clone appeared once. This chain links TRBV15 with TRBJ2-7; TRBD1 matches at 10 bases. The V segment lost 0 bases and the J segment 5 bases; nucleotides outside the gene matches: 7. This CDR3 has 16 amino acids. Germline V lookup: CDR1 LNHNV, CDR2 YYDKDF (reference sequence). The CDR3, as DNA: TGTGCCACCAGCAGAGATGGCGGGACAGGGGACCACGAGCAGTACTTC. It is translated as CATSRDGGTGDHEQYF.

The chain uses TRBV14 and TRBJ1-5; unclear D gene. Germline CDR1 reads SGHDN; CDR2 reads FVKESK. V was clipped by 2 bases and J by 3 bases, with 8 bases between them. The CDR3 extends over 14 amino acids. As DNA, the CDR3 is TGTGCCAGCAGCCAACAGTACCTCAATCAGCCCCAGCATTTT. Its protein product is CASSQQYLNQPQHF.

The chain joins TRBV28 to TRBJ2-3; no definite D call. Germline V gene data show CDR1 as MDHEN and CDR2 as SYDVKM. Trimming removed 7 bases from V and 6 bases from J, with 14 bases in between. The length of the CDR3 is 13 residues. This CDR3 is CASNSGVGDTQYF. DNA of the CDR3: TGTGCCAGCAATTCGGGTGTTGGGGATACGCAGTATTTT. The whole variable domain, filled in from reference TRBV28 and TRBJ2-3, reads DVKVTQSSRYLVKRTGEKVFLECVQDMDHENMFWYRQDPGLGLRLIYFSYDVKMKEKGDIPEGYSVSREKKERFSLILESASTNQTSMYLCASNSGVGDTQYFGPGTRLTVL.

The genes are TRBV3-1 (or the pseudogene TRBV3-2) and TRBJ2-7; a possible D gene is TRBD2 (5 bases). The V end was cut by 4 bases, the J end by 0 bases, with 13 bases between. This CDR3 contains 15 residues. CDR1 and CDR2 from the germline V gene are LGHDT and YNNKEL (reference sequence). As DNA, the CDR3 is TGTGCCAGCAGCCGACGGGGTGTGAGCTCCTACGAGCAGTACTTC. Its translation is CASSRRGVSSYEQYF.

This sequence joins TRBV4-3 and TRBJ1-4; perhaps TRBD1 as D (5 bases). CDR1 is LGHNA, CDR2 YSLEER, per germline. Trimming took 2 bases from V and 0 from J, leaving 16 bases between them. The length of the CDR3 is 18 residues. The CDR3 bases are TGCGCCAGCAGCCAAAGGGCAGGGAGATCCGCAACTAATGAAAAACTGTTTTTT. It encodes CASSQRAGRSATNEKLFF.

This chain joins TRBV2 and TRBJ1-5; D is unclear. The CDR3 loop spans 14 amino acids. Germline V gene lookup returns CDR1 SNHLY and CDR2 FYNNEI. The germline V and J ends were trimmed by 1 base and 0 bases, with 4 bases remaining between them. The CDR3 spells CASSEVDSNQPQHF. DNA for the CDR3: TGTGCCAGCAGTGAAGTGGATAGCAATCAGCCCCAGCATTTT.

The chain carries TRBV7-2 and TRBJ1-5, with D unresolved. Germline CDR1 is SGHTA and CDR2 is FQGNSA. The CDR3 length is 15 residues. Trimming cost V 3 bases and J 3 bases, with 12 bases left between them. This CDR3 reads CASSFVSTNNQPQHF. The CDR3 DNA reads TGTGCCAGCAGCTTCGTTTCGACAAACAATCAGCCCCAGCATTTT.

This chain joins TRBV9 and TRBJ2-3; possible D gene TRBD2, 7 bases. The CDR3 is 15 residues long. V gave up 4 bases and J gave up 5 bases, with 17 bases separating them. The germline gives CDR1 SGDLS, CDR2 YYNGEE. The CDR3 spells CASSSRGGAGDTQYF. DNA for the CDR3: TGTGCCAGCAGCTCCCGTGGGGGGGCGGGAGATACGCAGTATTTT.

The CDR3 DNA sequence: TGTGCCAGCAGTCCGGACAGGGATATCGCTGAAGCTTTCTTT. Its protein product is CASSPDRDIAEAFF. The J gene is TRBJ1-1, the V gene TRBV3-1 (or the pseudogene TRBV3-2); 8 positions match TRBD1. CDR1 and CDR2 from the germline V gene are LGHDT and YNNKEL (reference sequence). With 6 bases clipped from V and 6 bases from J, the junction kept 9 bases outside the gene matches. The CDR3 runs to 14 residues.

The chain carries TRBV3-1 (or the pseudogene TRBV3-2) and TRBJ2-1; 7 bases line up with TRBD2. Trimming removed 3 bases from V and 2 bases from J; junction bases left unmatched: 10. CDR3 length: 17 residues. CDR1 and CDR2 (germline): LGHDT, YNNKEL (reference sequence). Here the CDR3 reads CASSQTTSALPYNEQFF. Written as DNA, the CDR3 is TGTGCCAGCAGCCAGACTACTAGCGCCCTCCCCTACAATGAGCAGTTCTTC.

The rearrangement uses TRBV13 and TRBJ2-7; D is tentatively TRBD1 or TRBD2 (6 bases each). Germline CDR1 and CDR2: PRHDT and FYEKMQ (reference sequence). This CDR3 has 15 amino acids. The V and J ends lost 0 bases and 5 bases respectively, with 14 bases between them. CDR3 residues: CASSLGWGARNEQYF. The CDR3 region has the DNA TGTGCCAGCAGCTTAGGTTGGGGGGCTCGGAACGAGCAGTACTTC.

This sequence joins TRBV7-3 and TRBJ2-1, with a possible D match to TRBD1 (6 bases). CDR1 SGHTA and CDR2 FQGTGA come from the germline V gene. V dropped 0 bases and J dropped 1 base, with 7 bases sitting between them. The CDR3 contains 15 residues. In nucleotides, the CDR3 is TGTGCCAGCAGCTTAACGACAGGTTCCTACAATGAGCAGTTCTTC. It yields the protein CASSLTTGSYNEQFF.

The chain couples TRBV2 to TRBJ2-1; D remains unclear. Germline CDR1 is SNHLY and CDR2 is FYNNEI. Trimming cost V 7 bases and J 3 bases, with 4 bases left between them. CDR3 length: 11 residues. The CDR3 region has the DNA TGTGCCAGCAATTACTACAATGAGCAGTTCTTC. Encoded protein: CASNYYNEQFF.

The chain employs TRBV27 and TRBJ1-4; TRBD1 matches at 8 bases. CDR1 and CDR2 (germline): MNHEY, SMNVEV (reference sequence). CDR3 size: 14 residues. The J segment lost 7 bases and the V segment lost 5 bases, leaving 6 bases of the junction unmatched. The CDR3: CASSDRGGGEKLFF. In DNA form, the CDR3 reads TGTGCCAGCAGTGACAGGGGAGGGGGTGAAAAACTGTTTTTT.

This clone was detected only once. The chain employs TRBV5-1 and TRBJ2-7; a weak D match, TRBD2 (6 bases). This CDR3 is 14 amino acids long. Trimming left V 0 bases short and J 4 bases short, with 11 bases between. Germline CDR1 reads SGHRS; CDR2 reads YFSETQ. DNA for the CDR3: TGCGCCAGCAGCTTGGAGGCAGGGAGGTACGAGCAGTACTTC. Translation gives CASSLEAGRYEQYF.

V is TRBV5-8 and J is TRBJ1-2; no firm D call. The germline gives CDR1 SGHTS, CDR2 YDEGEE. V dropped 0 bases and J dropped 1 base, with 7 bases sitting between them. This CDR3 contains 14 residues. CDR3 in amino acids: CASSLATFNYGYTF. Written as DNA, the CDR3 is TGTGCCAGCAGCTTGGCCACCTTTAACTATGGCTACACCTTC.

V is TRBV7-9 and J is TRBJ1-2, with 8 bases lining up with TRBD1. Germline V gives CDR1 SEHNR, CDR2 FQNEAQ (reference sequence). V lost 5 bases, J lost 6 bases, and 2 bases stayed unmatched. The CDR3 has 12 amino acids. CDR3 loop: CASSPQGDGYTF. Written as DNA, the CDR3 is TGTGCCAGCAGCCCACAGGGGGATGGCTACACCTTC.

The chain combines TRBV27 with TRBJ2-3; D ambiguous. Germline V gene lookup returns CDR1 MNHEY and CDR2 SMNVEV (reference sequence). The CDR3 runs 15 residues. V lost 3 bases and J 0 bases, leaving 10 bases between the germline ends. The DNA of the CDR3 is TGTGCCAGCAGTTTCGGACCCATAAGCACAGATACGCAGTATTTT. Translating it yields CASSFGPISTDTQYF.

This chain connects TRBV5-4 to TRBJ1-1; no reliable D call. The CDR3 sequence is 13 residues long. The V end lost 4 bases, the J end lost 10 bases, and 17 bases lay between the germline ends. Germline assignment: CDR1 SGHNT and CDR2 YYREEE (reference sequence). This chain's CDR3 is CASSLDWEAGAFF. DNA of the CDR3: TGTGCCAGCAGCCTAGACTGGGAGGCGGGAGCTTTCTTT.

This clone was recorded a few times. The chain couples TRBV12-1 to TRBJ1-5; TRBD1 is the table's D call, not checked against the DNA. TRBV12-1 is reported as a pseudogene. This CDR3 has 19 amino acids. The CDR3 DNA follows: TGTGCCAGCAGCCCATCCGGGACAGGGGGCGCGGGGGACAATCAGCCCCAGCATTTT. As protein: CASSPSGTGGAGDNQPQHF.

The chain combines TRBV5-1 with TRBJ2-1, with 9 bases that match TRBD1. The CDR3 contains 15 residues. The trim removed 2 bases at V and 7 bases at J, leaving 7 bases unmatched. Germline CDR1 and CDR2: SGHRS and YFSETQ. This CDR3 reads CASSLGQGRGNEQFF. The CDR3 DNA reads as TGCGCCAGCAGCTTAGGACAGGGGAGAGGGAATGAGCAGTTCTTC. The complete variable domain, with remaining parts taken from reference TRBV5-1 and TRBJ2-1, reads KAGVTQTPRYLIKTRGQQVTLSCSPISGHRSVSWYQQTPGQGLQFLFEYFSETQRNKGNFPGRFSGRQFSNSRSEMNVSTLELGDSALYLCASSLGQGRGNEQFFGPGTRLTVL.

The chain joins TRBV5-4 to TRBJ2-6; the D is unclear. In germline, CDR1 is SGHNT, CDR2 YYREEE (reference sequence). The V and J ends lost 3 bases and 0 bases respectively, with 7 bases between them. The CDR3 is 15 amino acids. In nucleotides, the CDR3 is TGTGCCAGCAGCTCAACACTCTCTGGGGCCAACGTCCTGACTTTC. Protein sequence: CASSSTLSGANVLTF.

The CDR3, as DNA: TGTGCCAGCAGTTACTCGCGACACCTTAAGACTGAAGCTTTCTTT. Translating it yields CASSYSRHLKTEAFF. The J gene is TRBJ1-1, the V gene TRBV6-5, with D uncertain. Deletions cut 0 bases from V and 5 bases from J, with 13 bases between. The germline gives CDR1 MNHEY, CDR2 SVGAGI. The CDR3 spans 15 residues.

The chain uses TRBV7-9 and TRBJ1-2; unclear D gene. Germline lookup yields CDR1 SEHNR and CDR2 FQNEAQ (reference sequence). The CDR3 loop spans 15 amino acids. Between the trimmed V and J ends, which lost 6 bases and 0 bases, there was a span of 14 bases. This CDR3 reads CASSPNSLANYGYTF. DNA for the CDR3: TGTGCCAGCAGTCCGAATTCTCTCGCTAACTATGGCTACACCTTC.

This clone has a single count. This sequence joins TRBV25-1 and TRBJ2-1; the D gene is possibly TRBD2 (6 bases). The CDR3 length is 14 residues. V was pared by 6 bases and J by 9 bases, with 18 bases between. The germline V gene encodes CDR1 MGHDK and CDR2 SYGVNS. This chain's CDR3 is CASSGSGPGGEQFF. CDR3 in DNA: TGTGCCAGCAGCGGGAGTGGGCCTGGGGGTGAGCAGTTCTTC.

This chain connects TRBV6-1 to TRBJ1-2; tentative D call: TRBD1 (5 bases). CDR3 length equals 14 residues. Per the germline V gene, CDR1 is MNHNS and CDR2 is SASEGT. The V gene lost 1 base and the J gene lost 8 bases, with 14 bases spanning the gap. The CDR3 sequence is CASSEVGRVSGYTF. In DNA form, the CDR3 reads TGTGCCAGCAGTGAAGTGGGCAGGGTGTCGGGCTACACCTTC.